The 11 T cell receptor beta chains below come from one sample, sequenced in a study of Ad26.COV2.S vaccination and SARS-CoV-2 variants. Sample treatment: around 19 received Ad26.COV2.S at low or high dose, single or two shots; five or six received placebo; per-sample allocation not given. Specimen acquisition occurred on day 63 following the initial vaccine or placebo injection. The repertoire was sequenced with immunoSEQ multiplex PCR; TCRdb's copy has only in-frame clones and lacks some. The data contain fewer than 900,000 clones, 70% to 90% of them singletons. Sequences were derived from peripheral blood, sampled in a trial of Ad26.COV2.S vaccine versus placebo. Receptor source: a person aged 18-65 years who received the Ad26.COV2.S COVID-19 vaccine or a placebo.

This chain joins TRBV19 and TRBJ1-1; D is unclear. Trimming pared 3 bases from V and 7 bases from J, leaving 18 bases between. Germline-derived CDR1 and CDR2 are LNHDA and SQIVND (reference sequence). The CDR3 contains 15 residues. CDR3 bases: TGTGCCAGTAGTATTTTCTCAAGGGTTCGGGTTGAAGCTTTCTTT. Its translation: CASSIFSRVRVEAFF.

The CDR3 bases are TGTGCCAGCAGCTTAGACCTATACAGACACGATGGCTACACCTTC. Its protein product is CASSLDLYRHDGYTF. The chain combines TRBV13 with TRBJ1-2; D gene unclear. There are 15 residues in the CDR3. Germline CDR1 reads PRHDT; CDR2 reads FYEKMQ (reference sequence). With 1 base removed from V and 6 bases from J, the gap between germline ends came to 15 bases.

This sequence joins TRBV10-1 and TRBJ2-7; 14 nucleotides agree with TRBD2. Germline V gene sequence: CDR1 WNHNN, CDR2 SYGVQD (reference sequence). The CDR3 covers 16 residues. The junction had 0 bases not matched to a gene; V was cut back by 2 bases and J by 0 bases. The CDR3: CASSEGTSGGSYEQYF. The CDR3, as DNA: TGCGCCAGCAGTGAGGGGACTAGCGGGGGCTCCTACGAGCAGTACTTC.

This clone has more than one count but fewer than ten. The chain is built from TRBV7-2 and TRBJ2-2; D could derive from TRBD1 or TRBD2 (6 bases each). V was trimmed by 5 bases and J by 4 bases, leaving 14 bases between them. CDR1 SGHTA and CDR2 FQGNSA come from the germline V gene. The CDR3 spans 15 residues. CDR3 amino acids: CASSPRETGTGELFF. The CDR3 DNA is TGTGCCAGCAGCCCCCGGGAGACAGGCACCGGGGAGCTGTTTTTT.

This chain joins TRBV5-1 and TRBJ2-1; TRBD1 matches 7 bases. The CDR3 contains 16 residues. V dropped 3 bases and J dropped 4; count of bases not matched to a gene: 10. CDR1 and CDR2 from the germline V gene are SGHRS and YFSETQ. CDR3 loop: CASSSGQVTLYNEQFF. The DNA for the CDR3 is TGCGCCAGCAGCTCCGGACAGGTTACGTTATACAATGAGCAGTTCTTC.

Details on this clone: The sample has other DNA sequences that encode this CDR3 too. The CDR3 here is CASSILAGSSYNEQFF. For the CDR3, the DNA is TGTGCCAGTAGTATTCTGGCGGGGAGCTCCTACAATGAGCAGTTCTTC. The J gene is TRBJ2-1, the V gene TRBV19; D perhaps matches TRBD2 (6 bases). Trimming left V 3 bases short and J 0 bases short, with 12 bases between. CDR3 size: 16 residues. Germline V gene data show CDR1 as LNHDA and CDR2 as SQIVND (reference sequence).

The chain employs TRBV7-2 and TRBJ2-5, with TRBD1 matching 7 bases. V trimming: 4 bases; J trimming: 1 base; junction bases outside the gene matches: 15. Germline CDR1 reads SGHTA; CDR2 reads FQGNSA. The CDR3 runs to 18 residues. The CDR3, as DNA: TGTGCCAGCAGCTCCCCGTTGGATCCAGGGGGAATCCAAGAGACCCAGTACTTC. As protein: CASSSPLDPGGIQETQYF. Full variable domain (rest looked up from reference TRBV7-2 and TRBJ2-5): GAGVSQSPSNKVTEKGKDVELRCDPISGHTALYWYRQSLGQGLEFLIYFQGNSAPDKSGLPSDRFSAERTGGSVSTLTIQRTQQEDSAVYLCASSSPLDPGGIQETQYFGPGTRLLVL.

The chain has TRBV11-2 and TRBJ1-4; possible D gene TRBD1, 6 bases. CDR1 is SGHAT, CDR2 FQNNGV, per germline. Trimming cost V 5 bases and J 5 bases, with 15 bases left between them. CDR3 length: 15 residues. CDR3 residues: CASSPETGFNEKLFF. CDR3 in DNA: TGTGCCAGCAGCCCTGAGACAGGATTCAATGAAAAACTGTTTTTT.

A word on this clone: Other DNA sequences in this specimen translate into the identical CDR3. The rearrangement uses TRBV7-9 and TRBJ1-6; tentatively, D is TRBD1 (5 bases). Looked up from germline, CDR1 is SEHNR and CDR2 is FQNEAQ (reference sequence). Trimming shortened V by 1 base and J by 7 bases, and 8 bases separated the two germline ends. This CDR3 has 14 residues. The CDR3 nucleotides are TGTGCCAGCAGCTTAGGGGGCGGCAATTCACCCCTCCACTTT. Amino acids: CASSLGGGNSPLHF.

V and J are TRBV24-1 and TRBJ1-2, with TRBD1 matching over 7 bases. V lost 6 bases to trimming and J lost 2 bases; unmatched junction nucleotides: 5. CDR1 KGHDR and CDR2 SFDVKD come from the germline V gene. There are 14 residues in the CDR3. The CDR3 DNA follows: TGTGCCACCAGTACAGGGGATCTCAACTATGGCTACACCTTC. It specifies CATSTGDLNYGYTF.

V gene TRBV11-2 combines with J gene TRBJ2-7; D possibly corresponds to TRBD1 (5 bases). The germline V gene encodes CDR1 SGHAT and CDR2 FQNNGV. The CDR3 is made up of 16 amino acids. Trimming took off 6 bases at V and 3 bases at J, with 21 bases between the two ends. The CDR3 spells CASSLIVGQRNYEQYF. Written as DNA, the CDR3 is TGTGCCAGCAGTCTAATCGTGGGGCAGAGAAACTACGAGCAGTACTTC.